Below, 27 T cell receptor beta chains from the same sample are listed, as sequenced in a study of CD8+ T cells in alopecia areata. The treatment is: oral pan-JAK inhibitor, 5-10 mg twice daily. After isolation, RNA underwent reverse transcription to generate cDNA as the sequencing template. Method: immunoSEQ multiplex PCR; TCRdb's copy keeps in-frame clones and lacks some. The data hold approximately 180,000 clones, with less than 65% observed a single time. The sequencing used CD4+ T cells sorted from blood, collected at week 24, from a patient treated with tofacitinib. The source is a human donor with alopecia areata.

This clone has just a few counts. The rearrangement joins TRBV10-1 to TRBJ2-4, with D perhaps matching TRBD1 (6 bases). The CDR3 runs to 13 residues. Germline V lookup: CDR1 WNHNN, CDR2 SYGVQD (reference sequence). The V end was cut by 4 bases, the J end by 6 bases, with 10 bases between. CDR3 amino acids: CASSAGQPNIQYF. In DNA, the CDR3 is TGCGCCAGCAGTGCTGGACAGCCAAACATTCAGTACTTC.

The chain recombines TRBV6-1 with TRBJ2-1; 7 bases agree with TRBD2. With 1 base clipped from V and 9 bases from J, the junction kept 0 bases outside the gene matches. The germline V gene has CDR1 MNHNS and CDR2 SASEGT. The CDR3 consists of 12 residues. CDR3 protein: CASSEGGGEQFF. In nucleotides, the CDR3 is TGTGCCAGCAGTGAAGGGGGGGGTGAGCAGTTCTTC.

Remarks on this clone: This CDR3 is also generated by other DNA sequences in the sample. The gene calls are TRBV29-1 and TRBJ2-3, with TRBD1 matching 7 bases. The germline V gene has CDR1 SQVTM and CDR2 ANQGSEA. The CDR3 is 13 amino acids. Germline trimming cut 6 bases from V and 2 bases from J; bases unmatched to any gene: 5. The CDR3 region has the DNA TGCAGCGTCACGGGGACAGTCACAGATACGCAGTATTTT. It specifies CSVTGTVTDTQYF.

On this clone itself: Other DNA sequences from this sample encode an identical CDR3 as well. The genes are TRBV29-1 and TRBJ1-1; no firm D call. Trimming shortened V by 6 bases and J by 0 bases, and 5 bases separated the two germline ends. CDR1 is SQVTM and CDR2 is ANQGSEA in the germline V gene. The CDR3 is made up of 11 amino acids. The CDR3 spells CSVTVNTEAFF. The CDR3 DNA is TGCAGCGTAACCGTGAACACTGAAGCTTTCTTT.

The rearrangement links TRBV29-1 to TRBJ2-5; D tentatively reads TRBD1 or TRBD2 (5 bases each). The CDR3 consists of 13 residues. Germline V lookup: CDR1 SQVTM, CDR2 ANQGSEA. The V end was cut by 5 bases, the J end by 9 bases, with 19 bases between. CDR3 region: CSVSGRLNVSQYF. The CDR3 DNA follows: TGCAGCGTTTCGGGGCGGCTCAATGTGTCCCAGTACTTC.

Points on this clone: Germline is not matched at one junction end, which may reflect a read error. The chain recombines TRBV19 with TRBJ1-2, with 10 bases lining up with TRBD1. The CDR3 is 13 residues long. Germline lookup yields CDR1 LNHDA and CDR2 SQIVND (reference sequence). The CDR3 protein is CASTRTGGYGYTF. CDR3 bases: TGTGCAAGTACCCGGACAGGGGGATATGGCTACACCTTC.

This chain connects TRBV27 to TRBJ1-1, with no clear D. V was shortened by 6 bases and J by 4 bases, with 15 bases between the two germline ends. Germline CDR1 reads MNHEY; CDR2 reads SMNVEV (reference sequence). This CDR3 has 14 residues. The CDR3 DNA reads TGTGCCAGCAGCCGCAACCGGGATTTCACTGAAGCTTTCTTT. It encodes CASSRNRDFTEAFF.

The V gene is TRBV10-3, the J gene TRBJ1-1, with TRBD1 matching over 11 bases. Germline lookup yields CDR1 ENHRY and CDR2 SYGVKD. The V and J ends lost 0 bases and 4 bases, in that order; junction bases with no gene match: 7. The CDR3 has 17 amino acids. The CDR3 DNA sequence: TGTGCCATCAGTGAGTCTAGGACAGGGGGCGCGAGCACTGAAGCTTTCTTT. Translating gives CAISESRTGGASTEAFF.

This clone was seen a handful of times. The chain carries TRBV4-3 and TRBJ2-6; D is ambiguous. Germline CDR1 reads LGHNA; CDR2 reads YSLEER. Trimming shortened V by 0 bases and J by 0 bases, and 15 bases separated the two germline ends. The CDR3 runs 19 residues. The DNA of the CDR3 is TGCGCCAGCAGCCAAGATCTTGTCATAGGTCGCTCTGGGGCCAACGTCCTGACTTTC. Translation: CASSQDLVIGRSGANVLTF.

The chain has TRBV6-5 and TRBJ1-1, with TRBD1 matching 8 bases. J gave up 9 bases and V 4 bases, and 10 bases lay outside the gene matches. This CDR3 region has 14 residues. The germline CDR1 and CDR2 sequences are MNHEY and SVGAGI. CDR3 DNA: TGTGCCAGCAGTTCAATCCGGATCAGGGGGCAAGCTTTCTTT. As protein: CASSSIRIRGQAFF.

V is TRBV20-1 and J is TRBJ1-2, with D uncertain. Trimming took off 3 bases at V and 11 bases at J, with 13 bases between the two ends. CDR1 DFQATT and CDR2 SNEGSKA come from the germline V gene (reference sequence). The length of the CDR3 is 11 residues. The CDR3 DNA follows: TGCAGTGCTAGTCTGGGCGTGTGGTACACCTTC. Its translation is CSASLGVWYTF.

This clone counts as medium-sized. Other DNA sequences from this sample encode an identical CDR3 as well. Here the CDR3 DNA reads TGCGCCAGCAGCCAGGGACAGGGTAATGAAAAACTGTTTTTT. Protein product: CASSQGQGNEKLFF. V is TRBV4-3 and J is TRBJ1-4, with 9 nucleotides matching TRBD1. The length of the CDR3 is 14 residues. CDR1 and CDR2 (germline): LGHNA, YSLEER. The V segment lost 3 bases and the J segment 4 bases; nucleotides outside the gene matches: 0.

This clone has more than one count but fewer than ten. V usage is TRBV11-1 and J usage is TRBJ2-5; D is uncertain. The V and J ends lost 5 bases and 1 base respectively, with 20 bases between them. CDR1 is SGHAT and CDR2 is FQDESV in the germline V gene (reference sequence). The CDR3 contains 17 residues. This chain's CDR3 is CASSLGILGSLQETQYF. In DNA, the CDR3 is TGTGCCAGCAGCCTAGGGATCCTAGGCAGTCTCCAAGAGACCCAGTACTTC.

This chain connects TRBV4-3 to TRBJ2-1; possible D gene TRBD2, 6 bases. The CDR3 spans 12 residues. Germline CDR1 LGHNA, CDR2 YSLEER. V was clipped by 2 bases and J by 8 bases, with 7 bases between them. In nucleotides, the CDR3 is TGCGCCAGCAGCCAAAGACTAGATGAGCAGTTCTTC. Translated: CASSQRLDEQFF.

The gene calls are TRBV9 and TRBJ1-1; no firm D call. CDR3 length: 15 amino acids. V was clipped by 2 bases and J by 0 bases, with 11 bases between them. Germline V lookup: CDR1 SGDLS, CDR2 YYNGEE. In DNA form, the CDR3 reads TGTGCCAGCAGCGTCGCAGAAACCATGAACACTGAAGCTTTCTTT. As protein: CASSVAETMNTEAFF.

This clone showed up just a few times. The CDR3: CASSHTGGCADTEAFF. The CDR3, as DNA: TGCGCCAGCAGTCATACAGGGGGCTGTGCGGACACTGAAGCTTTCTTT. The J gene is TRBJ1-1, the V gene TRBV23-1; TRBD1 agrees at 9 bases. TRBV23-1 is an open reading frame, and its role is uncertain. V lost 3 bases and J lost 3; bases outside the gene matches: 8. The CDR3 totals 16 residues.

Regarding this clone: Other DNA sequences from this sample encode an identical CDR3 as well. The chain's CDR3 is CASSLRGLGTDTQYF. The CDR3 coding sequence is TGCGCCAGCAGCTTGAGGGGACTCGGAACAGATACGCAGTATTTT. The chain recombines TRBV5-1 with TRBJ2-3; a possible D gene is TRBD2 (6 bases). From germline, CDR1 is SGHRS and CDR2 YFSETQ. Trimming took 1 base from V and 3 from J, leaving 12 bases between them. The CDR3 consists of 15 residues.

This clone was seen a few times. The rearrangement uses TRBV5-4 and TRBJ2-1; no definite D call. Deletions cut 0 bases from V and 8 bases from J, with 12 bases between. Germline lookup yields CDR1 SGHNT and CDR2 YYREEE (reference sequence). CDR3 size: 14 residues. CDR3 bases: TGTGCCAGCAGCTTGGACAGTCATGGCGATGAGCAGTTCTTC. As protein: CASSLDSHGDEQFF.

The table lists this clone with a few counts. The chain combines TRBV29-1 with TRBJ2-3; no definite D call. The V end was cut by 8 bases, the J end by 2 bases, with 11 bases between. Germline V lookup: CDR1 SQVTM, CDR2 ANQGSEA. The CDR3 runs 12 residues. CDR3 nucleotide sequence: TGCAGCTACACTGGCAACACAGATACGCAGTATTTT. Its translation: CSYTGNTDTQYF.

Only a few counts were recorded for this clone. The CDR3 region has the DNA TGTGCCAGCTCACCATTTGCGGGTCCGGAGACCCAGTACTTC. Protein: CASSPFAGPETQYF. This sequence joins TRBV18 and TRBJ2-5; D may be TRBD2 (5 bases). Germline CDR1 reads KGHSH; CDR2 reads LQKENI. This CDR3 comprises 14 residues. V lost 2 bases and J 5 bases, leaving 12 bases between the germline ends.

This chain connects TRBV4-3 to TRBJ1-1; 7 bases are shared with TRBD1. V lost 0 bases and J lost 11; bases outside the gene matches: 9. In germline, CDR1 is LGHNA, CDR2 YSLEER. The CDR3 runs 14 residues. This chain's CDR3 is CASSQDQGEEMAFF. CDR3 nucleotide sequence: TGCGCCAGCAGCCAAGATCAGGGGGAGGAGATGGCTTTCTTT.

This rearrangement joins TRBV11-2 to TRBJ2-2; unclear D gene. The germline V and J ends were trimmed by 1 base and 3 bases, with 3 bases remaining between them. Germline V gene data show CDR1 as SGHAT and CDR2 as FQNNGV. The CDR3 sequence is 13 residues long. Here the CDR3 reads CASSLVDTGELFF. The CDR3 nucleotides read TGTGCCAGCAGCTTAGTTGACACCGGGGAGCTGTTTTTT. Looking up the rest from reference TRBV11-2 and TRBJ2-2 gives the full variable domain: EAGVAQSPRYKIIEKRQSVAFWCNPISGHATLYWYQQILGQGPKLLIQFQNNGVVDDSQLPKDRFSAERLKGVDSTLKIQPAKLEDSAVYLCASSLVDTGELFFGEGSRLTVL.

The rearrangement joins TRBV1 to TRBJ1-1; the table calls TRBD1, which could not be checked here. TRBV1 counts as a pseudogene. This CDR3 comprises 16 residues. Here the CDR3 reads CTSSQAGTGYCTEAFF. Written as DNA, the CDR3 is TGCACCAGCAGCCAAGCCGGGACAGGGTATTGCACTGAAGCTTTCTTT.

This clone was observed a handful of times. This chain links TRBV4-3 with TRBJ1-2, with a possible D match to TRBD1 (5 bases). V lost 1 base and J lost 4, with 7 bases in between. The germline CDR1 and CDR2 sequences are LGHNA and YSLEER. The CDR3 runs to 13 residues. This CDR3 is CASSQAGRYGYTF. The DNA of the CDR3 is TGCGCCAGCAGCCAAGCAGGGCGCTATGGCTACACCTTC.

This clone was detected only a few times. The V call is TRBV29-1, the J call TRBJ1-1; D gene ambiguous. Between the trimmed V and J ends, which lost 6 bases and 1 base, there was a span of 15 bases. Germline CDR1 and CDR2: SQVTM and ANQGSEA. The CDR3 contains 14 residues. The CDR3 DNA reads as TGCAGCGTCGAGCCAATCAGACGGAACACTGAAGCTTTCTTT. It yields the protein CSVEPIRRNTEAFF.

CDR3: CAISENRDTQYF. In nucleotides, the CDR3 is TGTGCCATCAGTGAGAACAGAGATACGCAGTATTTT. The J gene is TRBJ2-3, the V gene TRBV10-3, with D unclear. This CDR3 is 12 amino acids long. Trimming cost V 2 bases and J 5 bases, with 5 bases left between them. CDR1 is ENHRY and CDR2 is SYGVKD in the germline V gene.

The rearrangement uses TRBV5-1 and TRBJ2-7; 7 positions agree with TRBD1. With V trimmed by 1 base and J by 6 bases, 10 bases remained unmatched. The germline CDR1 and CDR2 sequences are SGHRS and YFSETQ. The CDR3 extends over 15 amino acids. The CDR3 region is CASSLTRQGRGEQYF. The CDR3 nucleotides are TGCGCCAGCAGCTTGACCCGACAGGGAAGGGGCGAGCAGTACTTC.